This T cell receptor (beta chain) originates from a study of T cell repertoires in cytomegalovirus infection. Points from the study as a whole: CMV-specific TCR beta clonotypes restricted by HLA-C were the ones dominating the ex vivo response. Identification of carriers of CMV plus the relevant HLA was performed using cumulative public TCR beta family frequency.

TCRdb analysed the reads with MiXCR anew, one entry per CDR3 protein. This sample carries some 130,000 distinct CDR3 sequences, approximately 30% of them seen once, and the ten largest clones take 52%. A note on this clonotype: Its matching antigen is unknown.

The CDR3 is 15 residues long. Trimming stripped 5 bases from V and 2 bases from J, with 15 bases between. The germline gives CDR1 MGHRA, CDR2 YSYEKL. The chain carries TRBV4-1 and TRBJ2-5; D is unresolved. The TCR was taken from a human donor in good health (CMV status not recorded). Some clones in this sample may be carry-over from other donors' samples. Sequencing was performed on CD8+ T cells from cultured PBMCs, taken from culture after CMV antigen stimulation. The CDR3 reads CASSYVLGLQETQYF. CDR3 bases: TGCGCCAGCAGCTACGTCCTCGGGCTTCAAGAGACCCAGTACTTC.